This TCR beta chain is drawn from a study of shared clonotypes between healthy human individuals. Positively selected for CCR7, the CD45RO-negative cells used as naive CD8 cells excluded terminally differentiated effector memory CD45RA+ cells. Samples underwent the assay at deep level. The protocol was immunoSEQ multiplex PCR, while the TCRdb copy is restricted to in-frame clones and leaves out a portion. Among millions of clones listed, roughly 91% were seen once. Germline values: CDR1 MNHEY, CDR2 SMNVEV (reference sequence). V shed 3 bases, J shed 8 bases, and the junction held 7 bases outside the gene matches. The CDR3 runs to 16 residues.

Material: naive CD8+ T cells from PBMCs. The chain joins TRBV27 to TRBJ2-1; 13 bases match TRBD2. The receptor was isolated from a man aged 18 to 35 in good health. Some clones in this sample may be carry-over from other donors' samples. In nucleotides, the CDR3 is TGTGCCAGCAGTTTTCTACTAGCGGGAGGGCCCCATGAGCAGTTCTTC. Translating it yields CASSFLLAGGPHEQFF.